This TCR beta chain appears in the sequencing data of a study of spatial heterogeneity in lung cancer. General study points: In tumors, expanded intratumoral alpha and beta TCR counts tracked mutation counts.

Via MiXCR, TCRdb re-called the 5' RACE reads, giving one row per CDR3 protein. The repertoire holds roughly 10,000 distinct CDR3 sequences, about 8.4% seen once, with 22% in the top ten. This clonotype was found many times. Its target is not known. A library made for alpha chains picked up this beta chain off target, so its size means little. Specified time point: sample taken at primary tumor resection. A total of approximately 70 untreated early-stage non-small cell lung cancer patients served as donors. The CDR3 contains 15 residues. With 5 bases removed from V and 6 bases from J, the gap between germline ends came to 19 bases. In germline, CDR1 is SGHVS, CDR2 FNYEAQ.

Here the sequenced sample was lung tumor tissue, taken at surgery. The TCR was taken from a female donor with early-stage non-small cell lung cancer. The genes are TRBV7-6 and TRBJ1-1; D is undetermined. Here the CDR3 DNA reads TGTGCCAGCAGCGCCCGAGACGGTCCAGAGGCTGAAGCTTTCTTT. Translation: CASSARDGPEAEAFF.